The T cell receptor beta chain described here comes from a study of blood T cell repertoires in COVID-19. Study at large: T cells, B-cell-depleted T cells, or PBMCs supplied cDNA or gDNA.

This CDR3 spans 15 amino acids. Germline-derived CDR1 and CDR2 are LNHDA and SQIVND (reference sequence). V dropped 5 bases and J dropped 0; count of bases not matched to a gene: 4. Profiling relied on immunoSEQ multiplex PCR, and the TCRdb table lists in-frame clones only, not all of them. The sample lists 160,000 or so clones; about 81% were seen once. Sequencing used peripheral blood. The chain is built from TRBV19 and TRBJ1-5, with TRBD1 matching over 7 bases. The sequence was obtained from a woman older than 75 with acute or convalescent COVID-19. CDR3 DNA sequence: TGTGCCAGTAGTGGGAGACAGGGTAGCAATCAGCCCCAGCATTTT. The encoded protein is CASSGRQGSNQPQHF.